This T cell receptor (beta chain) was sequenced in a study of cytotoxic CD8 clonotypes in ibrutinib-treated CLL. In the study overall: Within the patient group, under 12 were relapsed/refractory and approximately 14 treatment-naive, and approximately 17 were IGHV unmutated.

Trimming removed 1 base at V and 9 bases at J, with 16 bases between. The CDR3 contains 14 residues. Germline V CDR1 and CDR2: SQVTM, ANQGSEA. Cryopreserved PBMCs yielded approximately 2 micrograms of genomic DNA for TCR beta libraries. Measured with immunoSEQ multiplex PCR; TCRdb has only the in-frame clones, and not every one. Among under 300,000 clones listed, roughly 70% were seen once. About this clone: Its specificity is unknown.

General study results and limits: Circulating CD8+ T-cell counts were tracked by baseline clonality, which exceeded that of age-matched healthy donors. With treatment, public clonotypes, which were uncommon, either contracted or remained stable.

The chain has TRBV29-1 and TRBJ2-4; D is perhaps TRBD1 (6 bases). This receptor was obtained from a human donor with chronic lymphocytic leukemia. Sequencing used PBMCs, obtained after 24 months of ibrutinib treatment. The CDR3 DNA is TGCAGCGTTGAAGTCCCCGACAGGAGCCCCATTCAGTACTTC. Its translation: CSVEVPDRSPIQYF.